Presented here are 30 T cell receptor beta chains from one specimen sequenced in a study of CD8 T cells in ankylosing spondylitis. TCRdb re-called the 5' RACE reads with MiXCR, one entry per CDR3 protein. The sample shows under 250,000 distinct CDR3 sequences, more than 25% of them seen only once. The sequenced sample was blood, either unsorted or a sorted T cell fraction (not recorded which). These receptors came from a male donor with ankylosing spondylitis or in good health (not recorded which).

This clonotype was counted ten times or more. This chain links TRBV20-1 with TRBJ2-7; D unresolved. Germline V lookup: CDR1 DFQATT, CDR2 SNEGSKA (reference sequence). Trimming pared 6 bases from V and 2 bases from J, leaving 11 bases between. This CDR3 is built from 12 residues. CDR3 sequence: CSAMPVTYEQYF. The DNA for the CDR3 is TGCAGTGCCATGCCAGTCACCTACGAGCAGTACTTC.

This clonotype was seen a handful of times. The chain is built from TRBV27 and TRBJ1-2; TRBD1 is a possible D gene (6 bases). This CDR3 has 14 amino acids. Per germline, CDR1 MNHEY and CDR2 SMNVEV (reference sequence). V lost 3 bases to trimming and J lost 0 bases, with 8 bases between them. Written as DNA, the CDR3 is TGTGCCAGCAGTTTCCGGACAGCTAACTATGGCTACACCTTC. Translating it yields CASSFRTANYGYTF.

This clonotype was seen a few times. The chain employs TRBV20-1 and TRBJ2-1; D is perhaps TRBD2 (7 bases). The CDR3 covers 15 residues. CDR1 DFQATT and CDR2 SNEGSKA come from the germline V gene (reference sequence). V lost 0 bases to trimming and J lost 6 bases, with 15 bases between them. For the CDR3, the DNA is TGCAGTGCTAGAGATCATTGGGGGGGGGCCAATGAGCAGTTCTTC. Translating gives CSARDHWGGANEQFF.

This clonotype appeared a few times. Here the CDR3 DNA reads TGCAGTGCTAGTCCCGGAGACCTCTATGGCTACACCTTC. Amino acid sequence: CSASPGDLYGYTF. The rearrangement links TRBV20-1 to TRBJ1-2; D gene uncertain. The germline V and J ends were trimmed by 3 bases and 4 bases, with 12 bases remaining between them. The CDR3 consists of 13 residues. CDR1 is DFQATT, CDR2 SNEGSKA, per germline (reference sequence).

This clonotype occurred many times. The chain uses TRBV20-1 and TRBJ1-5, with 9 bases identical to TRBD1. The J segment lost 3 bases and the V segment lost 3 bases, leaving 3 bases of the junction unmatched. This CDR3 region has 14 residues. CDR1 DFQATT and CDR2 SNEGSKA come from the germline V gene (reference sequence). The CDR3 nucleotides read TGCAGTGCTAGGGGACAGGGAATCAATCAGCCCCAGCATTTT. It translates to CSARGQGINQPQHF.

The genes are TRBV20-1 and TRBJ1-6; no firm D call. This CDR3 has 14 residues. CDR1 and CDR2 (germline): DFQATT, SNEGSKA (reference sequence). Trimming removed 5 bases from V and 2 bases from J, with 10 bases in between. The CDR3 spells CSAQETTYNSPLHF. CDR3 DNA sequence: TGCAGTGCTCAGGAGACCACCTATAATTCACCCCTCCACTTT.

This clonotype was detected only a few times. Here the CDR3 reads CASRGLLYNEQFF. CDR3 sequence (DNA): TGTGCCAGCAGAGGTCTCCTCTACAATGAGCAGTTCTTC. The rearrangement uses TRBV6-1 and TRBJ2-1; D unresolved. The ends were cut back, 6 bases at V and 3 bases at J, with 9 bases in the middle. The CDR3 sequence is 13 residues long. CDR1 is MNHNS and CDR2 is SASEGT in the germline V gene.

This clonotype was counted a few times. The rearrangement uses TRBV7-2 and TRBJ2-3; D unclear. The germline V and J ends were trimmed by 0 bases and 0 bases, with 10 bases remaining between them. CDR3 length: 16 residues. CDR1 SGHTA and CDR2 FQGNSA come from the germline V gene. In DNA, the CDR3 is TGTGCCAGCAGCTTAGCGTTGAGACCTAGCACAGATACGCAGTATTTT. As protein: CASSLALRPSTDTQYF.

The CDR3 region has the DNA TGCAGTGCTAGGGCTGGGACAGGGACTTTGGAGACCCAGTACTTC. Protein sequence: CSARAGTGTLETQYF. The rearrangement links TRBV20-1 to TRBJ2-5; 9 positions agree with TRBD1. Trimming took 3 bases from V and 5 from J; bases not matched to a gene: 10. Germline assignment: CDR1 DFQATT and CDR2 SNEGSKA (reference sequence). The CDR3 loop spans 15 amino acids.

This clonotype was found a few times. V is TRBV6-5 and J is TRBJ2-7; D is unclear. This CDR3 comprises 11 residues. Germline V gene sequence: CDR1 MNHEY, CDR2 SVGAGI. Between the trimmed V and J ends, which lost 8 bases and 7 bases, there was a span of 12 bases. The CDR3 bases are TGTGCCAGCGGTCAAGAGTGGGAGCAGTACTTC. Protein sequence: CASGQEWEQYF.

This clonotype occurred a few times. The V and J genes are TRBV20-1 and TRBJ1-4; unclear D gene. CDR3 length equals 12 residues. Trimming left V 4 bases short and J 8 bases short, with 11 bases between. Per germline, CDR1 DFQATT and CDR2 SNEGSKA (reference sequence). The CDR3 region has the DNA TGCAGTGCTACGGAACAGAGCGAAAAACTGTTTTTT. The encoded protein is CSATEQSEKLFF.

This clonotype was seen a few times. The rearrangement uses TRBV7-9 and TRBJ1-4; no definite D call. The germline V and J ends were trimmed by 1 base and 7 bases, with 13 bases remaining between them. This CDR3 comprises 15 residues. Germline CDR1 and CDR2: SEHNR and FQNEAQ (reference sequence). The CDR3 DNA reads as TGTGCCAGCAGCTTAGATAGCGGGTTCGGTGAAAAACTGTTTTTT. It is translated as CASSLDSGFGEKLFF. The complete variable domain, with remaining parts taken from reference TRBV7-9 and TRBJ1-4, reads DTGVSQNPRHKITKRGQNVTFRCDPISEHNRLYWYRQTLGQGPEFLTYFQNEAQLEKSRLLSDRFSAERPKGSFSTLEIQRTEQGDSAMYLCASSLDSGFGEKLFFGSGTQLSVL.

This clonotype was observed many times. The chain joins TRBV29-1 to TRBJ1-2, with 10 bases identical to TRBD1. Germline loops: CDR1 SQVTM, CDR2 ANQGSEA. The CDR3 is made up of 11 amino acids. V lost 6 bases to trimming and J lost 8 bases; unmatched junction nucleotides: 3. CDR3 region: CSVQDRGGYTF. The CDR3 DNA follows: TGCAGCGTCCAGGACAGGGGGGGCTACACCTTC.

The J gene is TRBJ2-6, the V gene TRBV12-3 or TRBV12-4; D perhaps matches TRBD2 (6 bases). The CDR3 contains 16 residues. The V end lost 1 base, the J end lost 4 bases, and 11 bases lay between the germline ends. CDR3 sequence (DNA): TGTGCCAGCAGTTTAGTGGGGGGAGCAGGGGCCAACGTCCTGACTTTC. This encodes CASSLVGGAGANVLTF.

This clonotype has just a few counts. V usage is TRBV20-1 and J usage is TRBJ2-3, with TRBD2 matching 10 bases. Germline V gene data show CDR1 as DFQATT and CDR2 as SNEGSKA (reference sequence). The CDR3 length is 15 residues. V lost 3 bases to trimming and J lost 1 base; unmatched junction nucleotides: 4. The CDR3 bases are TGCAGTGCTAGGGCCGGGACTAGCGGCACAGATACGCAGTATTTT. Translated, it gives CSARAGTSGTDTQYF.

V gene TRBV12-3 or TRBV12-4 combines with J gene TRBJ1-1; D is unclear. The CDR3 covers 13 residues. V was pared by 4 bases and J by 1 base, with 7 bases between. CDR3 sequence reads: CASSWGTNTEAFF. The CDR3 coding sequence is TGTGCCAGCAGTTGGGGTACGAACACTGAAGCTTTCTTT.

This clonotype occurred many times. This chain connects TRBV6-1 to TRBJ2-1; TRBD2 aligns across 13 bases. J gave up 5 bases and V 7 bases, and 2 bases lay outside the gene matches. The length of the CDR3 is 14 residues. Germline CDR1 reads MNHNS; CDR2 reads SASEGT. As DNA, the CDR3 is TGTGCCAGCACCGGACTAGCGGGGGACAATGAGCAGTTCTTC. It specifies CASTGLAGDNEQFF.

The CDR3 coding sequence is TGCAGCGTTGGTGCGGTGGTGGCCGACACCGGGGAGCTGTTTTTT. Its protein product is CSVGAVVADTGELFF. The rearrangement uses TRBV29-1 and TRBJ2-2; D is unclear. Germline loops: CDR1 SQVTM, CDR2 ANQGSEA. This CDR3 spans 15 amino acids. With 4 bases removed from V and 3 bases from J, the gap between germline ends came to 15 bases.

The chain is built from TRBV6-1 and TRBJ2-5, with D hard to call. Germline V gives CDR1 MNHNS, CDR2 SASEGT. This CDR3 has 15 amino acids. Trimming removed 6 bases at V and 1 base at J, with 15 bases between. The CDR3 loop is CASSDGLVGQETQYF. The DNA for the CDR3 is TGTGCCAGCAGCGACGGATTGGTGGGCCAAGAGACCCAGTACTTC.

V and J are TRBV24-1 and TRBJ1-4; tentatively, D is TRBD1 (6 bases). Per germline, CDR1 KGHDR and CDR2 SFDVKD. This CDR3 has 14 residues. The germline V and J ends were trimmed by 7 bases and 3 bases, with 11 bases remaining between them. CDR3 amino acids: CATSPGTPNEKLFF. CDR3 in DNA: TGTGCCACCAGCCCCGGGACACCTAATGAAAAACTGTTTTTT.

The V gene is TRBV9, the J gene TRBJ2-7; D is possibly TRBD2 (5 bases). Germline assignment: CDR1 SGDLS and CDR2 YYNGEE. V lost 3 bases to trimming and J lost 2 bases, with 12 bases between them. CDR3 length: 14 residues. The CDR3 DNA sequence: TGTGCCAGCAGCGCGAAAGGGAGAACCTACGAGCAGTACTTC. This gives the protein CASSAKGRTYEQYF. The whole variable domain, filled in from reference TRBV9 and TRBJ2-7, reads DSGVTQTPKHLITATGQRVTLRCSPRSGDLSVYWYQQSLDQGLQFLIQYYNGEERAKGNILERFSAQQFPDLHSELNLSSLELGDSALYFCASSAKGRTYEQYFGPGTRLTVT.

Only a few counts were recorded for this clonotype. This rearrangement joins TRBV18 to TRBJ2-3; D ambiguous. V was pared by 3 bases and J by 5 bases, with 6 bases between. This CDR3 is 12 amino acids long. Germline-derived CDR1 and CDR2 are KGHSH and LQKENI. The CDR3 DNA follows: TGTGCCAGCTCACCTGTCCAAGATACGCAGTATTTT. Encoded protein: CASSPVQDTQYF.

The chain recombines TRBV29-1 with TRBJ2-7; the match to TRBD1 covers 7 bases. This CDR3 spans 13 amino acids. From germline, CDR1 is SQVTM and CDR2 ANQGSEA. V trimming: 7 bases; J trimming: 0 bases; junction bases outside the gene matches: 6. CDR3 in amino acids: CSGVGDSSYEQYF. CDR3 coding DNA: TGCAGCGGGGTTGGGGACAGCTCCTACGAGCAGTACTTC.

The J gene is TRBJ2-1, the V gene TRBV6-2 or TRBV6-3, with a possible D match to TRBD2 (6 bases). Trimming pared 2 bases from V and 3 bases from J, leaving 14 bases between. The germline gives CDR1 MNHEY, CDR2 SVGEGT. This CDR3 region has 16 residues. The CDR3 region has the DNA TGTGCCAGCAGTTACGGCGGGGCGGTTTTCTACAATGAGCAGTTCTTC. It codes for CASSYGGAVFYNEQFF.

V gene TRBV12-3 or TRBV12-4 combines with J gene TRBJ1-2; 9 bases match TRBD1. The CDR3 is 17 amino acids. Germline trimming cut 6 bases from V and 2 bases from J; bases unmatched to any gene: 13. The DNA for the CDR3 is TGTGCCAGCAGCTACGAATTCGGACAGGGGAGGAACTATGGCTACACCTTC. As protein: CASSYEFGQGRNYGYTF.

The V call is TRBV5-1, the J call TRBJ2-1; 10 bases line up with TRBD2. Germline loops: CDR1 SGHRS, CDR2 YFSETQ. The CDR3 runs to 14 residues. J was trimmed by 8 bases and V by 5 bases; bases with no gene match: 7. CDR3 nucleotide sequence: TGCGCCAGCAGACAGCGGGGGGGCGACGATGAGCAGTTCTTC. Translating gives CASRQRGGDDEQFF.

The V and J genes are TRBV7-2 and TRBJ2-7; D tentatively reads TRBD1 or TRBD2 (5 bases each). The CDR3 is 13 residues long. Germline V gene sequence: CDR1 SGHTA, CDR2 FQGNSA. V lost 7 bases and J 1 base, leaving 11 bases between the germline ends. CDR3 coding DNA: TGTGCCAGCACCCCCTGGGGGTCCTACGAGCAGTACTTC. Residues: CASTPWGSYEQYF.

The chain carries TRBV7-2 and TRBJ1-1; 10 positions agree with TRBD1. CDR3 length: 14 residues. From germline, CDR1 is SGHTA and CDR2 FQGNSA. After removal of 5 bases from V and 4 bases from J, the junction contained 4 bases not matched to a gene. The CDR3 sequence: CASSQRTGGTEAFF. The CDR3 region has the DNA TGTGCCAGCAGCCAGCGGACAGGGGGCACTGAAGCTTTCTTT.

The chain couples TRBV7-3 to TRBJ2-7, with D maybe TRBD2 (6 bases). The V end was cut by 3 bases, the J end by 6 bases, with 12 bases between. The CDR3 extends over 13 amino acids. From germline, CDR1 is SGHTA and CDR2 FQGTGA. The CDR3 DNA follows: TGTGCCAGCAGCTTCTGGGGGGATCGCGAGCAGTACTTC. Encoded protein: CASSFWGDREQYF.

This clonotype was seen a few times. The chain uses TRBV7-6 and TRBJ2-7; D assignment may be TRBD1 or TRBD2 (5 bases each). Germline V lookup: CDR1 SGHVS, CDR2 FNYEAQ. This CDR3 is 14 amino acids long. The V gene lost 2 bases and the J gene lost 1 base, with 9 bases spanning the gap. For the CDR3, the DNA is TGTGCCAGCAGCTTATTTGGGGGTTCCTACGAGCAGTACTTC. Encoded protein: CASSLFGGSYEQYF.